This TCR beta chain was identified during a study of cytomegalovirus exposure and HLA in healthy donors. Study-level points and caveats: Cytomegalovirus association was assigned to about 180 TCR beta chains. In a later analysis, TCR beta V- and J-gene trimming showed a link to a missense DCLRE1C variant. In a later analysis, common viral pathogens appeared linked to several of the most significant clusters.

Concerning this clone: The antigen remains unidentified.

13 Jbeta primers and 60 Vbeta primers were used for the PCR. In the authors' methods: There were tens of millions of unique TCR beta chains by a later count, and 10 million to 12 million of them were shared. Produced via immunoSEQ multiplex PCR; TCRdb's table is partial and in-frame only. V, J and clone size were drawn from that table, and D and trimming were deduced from the DNA. The sample includes approximately 170,000 clones, around 80% seen only once; the top ten take approximately 2.2%. The germline gives CDR1 MGHDK, CDR2 SYGVNS. The ends lost 0 bases at V and 7 bases at J; junction bases unmatched: 4. This CDR3 is 14 amino acids long.

The TCR sequence derives from a male donor in good health and CMV-seronegative. The chain carries TRBV25-1 and TRBJ1-2; 8 bases agree with TRBD1. Sample: PBMCs. CDR3 sequence: CASSEYQGAGGYTF. DNA of the CDR3: TGTGCCAGCAGTGAATATCAGGGGGCCGGTGGCTACACCTTC.